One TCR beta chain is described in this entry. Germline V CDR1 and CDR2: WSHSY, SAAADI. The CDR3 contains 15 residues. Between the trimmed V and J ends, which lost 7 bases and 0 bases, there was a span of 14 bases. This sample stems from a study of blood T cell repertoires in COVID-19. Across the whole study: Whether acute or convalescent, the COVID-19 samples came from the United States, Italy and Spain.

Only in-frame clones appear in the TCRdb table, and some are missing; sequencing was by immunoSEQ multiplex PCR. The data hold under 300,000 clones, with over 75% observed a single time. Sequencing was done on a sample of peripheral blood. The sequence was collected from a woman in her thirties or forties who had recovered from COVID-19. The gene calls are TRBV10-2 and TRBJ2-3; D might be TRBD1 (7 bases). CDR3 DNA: TGCGCCAGCAACCCCAGGGGGGCAAGCACAGATACGCAGTATTTT. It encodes CASNPRGASTDTQYF.